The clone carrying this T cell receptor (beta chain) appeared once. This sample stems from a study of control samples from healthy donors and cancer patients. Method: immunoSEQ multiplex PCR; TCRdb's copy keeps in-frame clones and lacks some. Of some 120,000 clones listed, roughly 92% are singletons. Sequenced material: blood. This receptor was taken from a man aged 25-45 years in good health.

The chain's CDR3 is CATRGAGDHQPQHF. CDR3 in DNA: TGTGCCACCAGGGGTGCAGGGGATCATCAGCCCCAGCATTTT. The V gene is TRBV7-9, the J gene TRBJ1-5, with D possibly matching TRBD1 (6 bases). CDR1 is SEHNR and CDR2 is FQNEAQ in the germline V gene (reference sequence). The CDR3 has 14 residues. V was cut by 10 bases and J by 5 bases, with 18 bases left in between.